This T cell receptor gamma chain stems from a study of γδ T cells in repeated Plasmodium falciparum infection listed by TCRdb under 2021. A note on the overall study: In the natural-infection arm, Malian children exposed to intense seasonal malaria transmission were enrolled and compared against age and gender matched Australian children. The study looked at how repeated Plasmodium falciparum infection shapes the human gammadelta T cell repertoire, using both natural infection in Mali and controlled human malaria infection. Samples from controlled-infection subjects were taken at baseline, just before selected infections, and 21 days after each infection. Five malaria-naive U.S. adults underwent four controlled human malaria infections by bites from P. falciparum NF54-infected Anopheles stephensi mosquitoes over about 590 days. The gammadelta TCR repertoires from Mali were analysed in two ways: cross-sectionally during periods with no transmission, and longitudinally across episodes of acute febrile malaria.

Of note for this clone: Its recognized antigen is unknown. A read error likely explains this, since a far larger clone differs by one base. Additional DNA sequences in this sample encode the identical CDR3.

Inclusive of the bounding cysteine and phenylalanine, the CDR3 is 17 residues long. Just CDR3 DNA is preserved here, 51 bases in frame from base 1. Reading the germline V gene (reference sequence) gives CDR1 GITISATS and CDR2 ISYDGTV. The library was built by means of multiplex PCR. The run used an Illumina MiSeq. Every sorted gammadelta T cell sample had both its TCR gamma (TRG) and TCR delta (TRD) chains sequenced. The published analysis was carried out like this. Repertoire analyses included clonotype tree plots, accumulated frequency of the top 20 clonotypes, diversity index (DI) and D75 metrics. Clonotypes were called again by TCRdb from the public reads via CATT, and duplicate nucleotide sequences were then merged into one entry. Clone size and V and J calls follow TCRdb, not the original study. The sample table shows 5,000 to 6,500 gamma-chain clones, and 3% to 4% are seen once. Around a third of the sample lies in the top ten.

Broad study findings and their caveats: Vdelta2-negative gammadelta TCR repertoires from Malian children appeared more clonally expanded, less diverse and less shared than those of Australian children. The Malian cohort came from a small rural village of predominantly one ethnic group, limiting generalizability. Waves of new clonotype selection in Vdelta2-negative, largely Vdelta1+, gammadelta TCR repertoires appeared to be driven by repeated controlled infections. Analysis of inter-individual variability in gammadelta T cell responses was limited by the small size of the controlled-infection cohort. Across time and infection, the Vgamma9/Vdelta2+ TCR repertoires showed a highly stable polyclonal makeup, with many TCRgamma sequences overlapping between individuals.

For bulk TCR repertoire analysis, Vgamma9/Vdelta2+ and Vdelta2-negative gammadelta T cell populations were isolated by flow sorting from peripheral blood mononuclear cells. The rearrangement joined TRGV9 to TRGJP. TCRdb records no J gene; here it was assigned by comparing the DNA to germline. Sequencing input: gamma-delta T cells from blood. This receptor was identified in a pool of human donors (malaria-infected and uninfected, not separated). The CDR3 in this case is CALWEEQQELGKKIKVF. The nucleotides are TGTGCCCTGTGGGAGGAACAGCAAGAGTTGGGCAAAAAAATCAAGGTATTT.